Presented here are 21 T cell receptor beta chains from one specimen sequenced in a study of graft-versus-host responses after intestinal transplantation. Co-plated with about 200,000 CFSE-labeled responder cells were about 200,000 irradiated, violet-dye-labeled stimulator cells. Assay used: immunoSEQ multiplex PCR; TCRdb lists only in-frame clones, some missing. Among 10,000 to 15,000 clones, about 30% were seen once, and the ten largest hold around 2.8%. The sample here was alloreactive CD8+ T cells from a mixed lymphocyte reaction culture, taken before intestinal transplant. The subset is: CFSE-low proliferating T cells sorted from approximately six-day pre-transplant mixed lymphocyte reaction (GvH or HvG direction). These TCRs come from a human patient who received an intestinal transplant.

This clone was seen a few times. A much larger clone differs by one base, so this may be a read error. CDR3 sequence: CASSEGGTGVGWEQYF. In nucleotides, the CDR3 is TGTGCCAGCAGTGAAGGGGGGACAGGGGTGGGTTGGGAGCAGTACTTC. The V call is TRBV6-1, the J call TRBJ2-7; TRBD1 matches 10 bases. CDR3 length: 16 amino acids. J gave up 7 bases and V 1 base, and 10 bases lay outside the gene matches. CDR1 and CDR2 (germline): MNHNS, SASEGT.

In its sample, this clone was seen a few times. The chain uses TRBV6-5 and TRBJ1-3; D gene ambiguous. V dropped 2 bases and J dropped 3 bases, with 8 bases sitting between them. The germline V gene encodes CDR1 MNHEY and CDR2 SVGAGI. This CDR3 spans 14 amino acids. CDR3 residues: CASSYGLIGNTIYF. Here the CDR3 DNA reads TGTGCCAGCAGTTACGGACTGATTGGAAACACCATATATTTT.

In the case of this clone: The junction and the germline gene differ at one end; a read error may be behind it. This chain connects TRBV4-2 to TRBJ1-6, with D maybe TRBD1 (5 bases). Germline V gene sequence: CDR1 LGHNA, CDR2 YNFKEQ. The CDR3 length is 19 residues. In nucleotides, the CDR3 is TGTGCCAGCAGCCAAGTAAACGGGAGGGGATGGTCCTATAATTCACCCCTCTACTTT. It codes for CASSQVNGRGWSYNSPLYF.

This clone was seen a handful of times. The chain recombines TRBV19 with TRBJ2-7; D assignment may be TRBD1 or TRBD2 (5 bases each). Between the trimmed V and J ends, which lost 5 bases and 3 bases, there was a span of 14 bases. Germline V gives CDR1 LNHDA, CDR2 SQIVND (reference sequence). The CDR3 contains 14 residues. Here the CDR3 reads CASSPGTAVYEQYF. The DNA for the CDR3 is TGTGCCAGTAGTCCCGGGACGGCCGTCTACGAGCAGTACTTC.

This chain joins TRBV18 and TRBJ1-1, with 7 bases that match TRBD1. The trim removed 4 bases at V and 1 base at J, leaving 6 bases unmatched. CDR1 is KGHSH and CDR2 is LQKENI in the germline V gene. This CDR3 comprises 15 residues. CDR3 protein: CASSLRQGWNTEAFF. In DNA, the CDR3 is TGTGCCAGCTCACTCCGACAGGGTTGGAACACTGAAGCTTTCTTT.

The CDR3 region is CASSLEGWVGQGIYEQYF. The CDR3 DNA reads TGTGCCAGCAGCTTAGAAGGTTGGGTGGGACAGGGGATCTACGAGCAGTACTTC. The rearrangement links TRBV5-5 to TRBJ2-7; 10 bases map to TRBD1. CDR1 is SGHKS, CDR2 YYEKEE, per germline (reference sequence). This CDR3 is built from 18 residues. The trim removed 2 bases at V and 3 bases at J, leaving 14 bases unmatched.

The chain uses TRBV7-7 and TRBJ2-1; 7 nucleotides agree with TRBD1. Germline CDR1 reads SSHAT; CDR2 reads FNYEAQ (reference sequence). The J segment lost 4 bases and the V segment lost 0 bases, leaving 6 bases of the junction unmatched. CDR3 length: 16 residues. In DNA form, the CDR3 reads TGTGCCAGCAGCTTAGCGCTGGGACAGCTATACAATGAGCAGTTCTTC. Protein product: CASSLALGQLYNEQFF.

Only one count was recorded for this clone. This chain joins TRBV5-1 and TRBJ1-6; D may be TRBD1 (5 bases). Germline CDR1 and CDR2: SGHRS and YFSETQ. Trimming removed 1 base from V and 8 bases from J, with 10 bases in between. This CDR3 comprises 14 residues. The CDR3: CASSLRPGDSPLHF. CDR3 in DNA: TGCGCCAGCAGCTTGAGGCCGGGGGATTCACCCCTCCACTTT.

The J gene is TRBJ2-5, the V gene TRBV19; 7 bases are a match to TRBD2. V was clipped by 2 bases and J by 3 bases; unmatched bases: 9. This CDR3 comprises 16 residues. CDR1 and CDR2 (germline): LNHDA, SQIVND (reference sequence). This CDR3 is CASSIRAREWEETQYF. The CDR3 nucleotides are TGTGCCAGTAGTATACGGGCGCGGGAGTGGGAAGAGACCCAGTACTTC.

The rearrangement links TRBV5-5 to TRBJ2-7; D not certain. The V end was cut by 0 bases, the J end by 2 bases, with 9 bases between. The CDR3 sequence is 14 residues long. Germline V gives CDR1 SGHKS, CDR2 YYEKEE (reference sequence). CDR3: CASSLVRAAYEQYF. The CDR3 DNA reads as TGTGCCAGCAGCTTGGTTAGGGCAGCCTACGAGCAGTACTTC.

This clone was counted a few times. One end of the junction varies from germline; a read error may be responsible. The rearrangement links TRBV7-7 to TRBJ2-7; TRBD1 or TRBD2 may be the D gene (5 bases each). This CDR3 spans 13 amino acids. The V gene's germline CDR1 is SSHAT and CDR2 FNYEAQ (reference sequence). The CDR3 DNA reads TGTGCTAGCAGCTCAGGGTTCGGGAACGAGCAGTACTTC. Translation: CASSSGFGNEQYF.

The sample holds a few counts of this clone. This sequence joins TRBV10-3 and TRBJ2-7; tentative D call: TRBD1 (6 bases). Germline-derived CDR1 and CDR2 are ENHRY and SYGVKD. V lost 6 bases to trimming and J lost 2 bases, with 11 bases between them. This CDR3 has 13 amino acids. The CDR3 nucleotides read TGTGCCATCAGGAAGGGACACGCCTACGAGCAGTACTTC. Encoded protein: CAIRKGHAYEQYF.

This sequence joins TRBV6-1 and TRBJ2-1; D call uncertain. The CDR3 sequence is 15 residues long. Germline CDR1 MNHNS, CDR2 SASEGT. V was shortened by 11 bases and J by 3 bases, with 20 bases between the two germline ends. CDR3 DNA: TGTGCCGCTACCATATGGCAGGTGGTCTACAATGAGCAGTTCTTC. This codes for CAATIWQVVYNEQFF.

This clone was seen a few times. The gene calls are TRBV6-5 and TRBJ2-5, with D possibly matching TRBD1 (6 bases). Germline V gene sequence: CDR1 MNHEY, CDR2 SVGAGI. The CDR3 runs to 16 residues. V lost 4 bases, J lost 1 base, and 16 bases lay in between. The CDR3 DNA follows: TGTGCCAGCAGTTCCCTAACAGGGTTCCTCCAAGAGACCCAGTACTTC. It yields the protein CASSSLTGFLQETQYF.

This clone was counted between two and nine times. The CDR3 protein is CASSPIGNQPQHF. The CDR3 region has the DNA TGTGCCAGCAGCCCCATCGGCAATCAGCCCCAGCATTTT. This chain connects TRBV6-5 to TRBJ1-5; D uncertain. Germline V gives CDR1 MNHEY, CDR2 SVGAGI. There are 13 residues in the CDR3. The germline V and J ends were trimmed by 6 bases and 2 bases, with 8 bases remaining between them.

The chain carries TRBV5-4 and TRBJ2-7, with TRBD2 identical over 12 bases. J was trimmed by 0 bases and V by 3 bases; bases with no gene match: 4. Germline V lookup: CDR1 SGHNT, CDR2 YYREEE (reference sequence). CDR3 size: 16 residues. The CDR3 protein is CASSYATSGSSYEQYF. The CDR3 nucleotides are TGTGCCAGCAGCTATGCGACTAGCGGGAGCTCCTACGAGCAGTACTTC.

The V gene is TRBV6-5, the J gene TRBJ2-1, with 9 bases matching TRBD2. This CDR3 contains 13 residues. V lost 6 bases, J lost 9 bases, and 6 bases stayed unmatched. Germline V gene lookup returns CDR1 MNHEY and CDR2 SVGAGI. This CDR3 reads CASSRALAGEQFF. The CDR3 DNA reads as TGTGCCAGCAGCCGGGCACTAGCGGGTGAGCAGTTCTTC.

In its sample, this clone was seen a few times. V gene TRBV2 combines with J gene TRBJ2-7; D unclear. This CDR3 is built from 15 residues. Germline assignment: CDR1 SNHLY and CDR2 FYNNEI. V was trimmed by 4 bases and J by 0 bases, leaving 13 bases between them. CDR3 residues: CASSVVRESSYEQYF. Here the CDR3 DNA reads TGTGCCAGCAGTGTGGTGCGCGAGAGCTCCTACGAGCAGTACTTC.

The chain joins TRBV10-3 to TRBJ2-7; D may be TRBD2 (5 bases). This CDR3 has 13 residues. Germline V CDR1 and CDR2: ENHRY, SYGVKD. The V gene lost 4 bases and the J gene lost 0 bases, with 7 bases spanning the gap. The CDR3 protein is CAISADYSYEQYF. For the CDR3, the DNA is TGTGCCATCAGTGCTGACTACTCCTACGAGCAGTACTTC.

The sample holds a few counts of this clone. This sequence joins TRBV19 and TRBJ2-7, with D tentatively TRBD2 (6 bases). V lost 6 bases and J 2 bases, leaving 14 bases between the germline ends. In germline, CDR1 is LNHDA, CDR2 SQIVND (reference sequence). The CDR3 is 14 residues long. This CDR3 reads CASSAGRGTYEQYF. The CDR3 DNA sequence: TGTGCCAGTAGCGCGGGACGGGGGACCTACGAGCAGTACTTC.

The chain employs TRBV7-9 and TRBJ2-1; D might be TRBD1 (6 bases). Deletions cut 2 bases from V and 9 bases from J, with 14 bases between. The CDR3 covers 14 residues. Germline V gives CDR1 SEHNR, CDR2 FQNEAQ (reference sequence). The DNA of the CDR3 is TGTGCCAGCAGCTTACAGGGGCCAGGCGGTGAGCAGTTCTTC. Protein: CASSLQGPGGEQFF.